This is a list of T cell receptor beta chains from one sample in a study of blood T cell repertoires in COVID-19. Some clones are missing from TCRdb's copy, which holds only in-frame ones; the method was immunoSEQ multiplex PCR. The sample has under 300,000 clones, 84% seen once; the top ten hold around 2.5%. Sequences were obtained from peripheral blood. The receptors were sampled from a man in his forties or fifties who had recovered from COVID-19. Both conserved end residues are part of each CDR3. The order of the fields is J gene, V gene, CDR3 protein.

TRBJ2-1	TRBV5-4	CASSARTGGSYNEQFF
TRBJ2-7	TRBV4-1	CASSQMAGLLVEQYF
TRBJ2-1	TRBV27	CASSLYNEQFF
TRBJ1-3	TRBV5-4	CASSPDRGPGNTIYF
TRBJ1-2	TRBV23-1	CASSPTGDTYGYTF
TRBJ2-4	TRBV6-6	CASSRTGNLAKNIQYF
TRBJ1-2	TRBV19	CASSRQGFHGYTF
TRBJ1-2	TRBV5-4	CASSLVGTTRGYTF
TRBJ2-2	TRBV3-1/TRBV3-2	CASSQVSAGVTGELFF
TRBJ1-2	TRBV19	CASSAQPGYGYTF
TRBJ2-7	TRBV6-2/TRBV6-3	CASSVLAASSEQYF
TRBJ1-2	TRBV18	CASSPSPQAYGYTF
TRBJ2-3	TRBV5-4	CASSLAFGDTQYF
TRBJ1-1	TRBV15	CATSRPQGFEAFF
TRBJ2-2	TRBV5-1	CASSLVAARATGELFF
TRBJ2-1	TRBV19	CASRPGDSYNEQFF
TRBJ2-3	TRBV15	CATSKNPIAASVTDTQYF
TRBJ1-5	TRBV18	CASSPGVAGGLGQPQHF
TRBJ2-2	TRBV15	CATRGQANTGELFF
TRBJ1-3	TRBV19	CASSRLGSGNTIYF
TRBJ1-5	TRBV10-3	CAISEWRSNQPQHF
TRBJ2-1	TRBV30	CAWSVSNYNEQFF
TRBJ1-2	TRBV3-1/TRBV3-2	CASSQEGEFGGYTF
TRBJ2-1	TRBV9	CASSVEFKNKQFF
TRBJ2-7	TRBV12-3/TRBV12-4	CASSFLRAGEQYF
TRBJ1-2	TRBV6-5	CASSYPAGYGYTF
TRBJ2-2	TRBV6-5	CASSYSWRGVSGELFF
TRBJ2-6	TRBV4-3	CASSQQQGAKSGANVLTF
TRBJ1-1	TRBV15	CATSFDRLNTEAFF
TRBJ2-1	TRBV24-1	CATSAAGQGNNEQFF
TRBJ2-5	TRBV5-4	CASRQEGFQETQYF
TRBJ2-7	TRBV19	CASSEGYSYEQYF
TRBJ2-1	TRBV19	CASRGGDEQFF
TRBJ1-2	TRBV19	CASRVLRGAYGYTF
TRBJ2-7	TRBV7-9	CASSSPESSGRGYEQYF
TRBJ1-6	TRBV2	CASSMTGRSYNSPLHF
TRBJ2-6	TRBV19	CASSIPGVRANVLTF
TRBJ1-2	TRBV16	CASSQFNRGRGYTF
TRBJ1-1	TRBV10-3	CAISEARGFDTEAFF
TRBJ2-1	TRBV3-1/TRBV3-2	CASSQEGLAGMSYNEQFF
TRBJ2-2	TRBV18	CASSPRVQTNTGELFF
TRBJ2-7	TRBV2	CASRVGGSHEQYF
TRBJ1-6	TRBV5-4	CASSSHSGGGSPLHF
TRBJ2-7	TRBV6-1	CASSEALAGPYEQYF
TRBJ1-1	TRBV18	CASSPSSITGKNTEAFF
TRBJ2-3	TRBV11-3	CASSSRTGGTDTQYF
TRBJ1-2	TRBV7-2	CASSFYRGMRYGYTF
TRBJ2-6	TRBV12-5	CASGPDSGANVLTF
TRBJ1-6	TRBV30	CAWSEQGNSPLHF
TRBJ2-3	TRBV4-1	CASSLGSWTGGGRPDTQYF
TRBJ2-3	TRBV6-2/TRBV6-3	CASSSTYGQRRTDTQYF
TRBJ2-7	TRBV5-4	CASSLDREDEQYF
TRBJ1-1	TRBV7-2	CASSLLRGQEAFF
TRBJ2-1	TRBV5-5	CASSFGLAGLNEQFF
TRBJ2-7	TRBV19	CASSNRDRVYEQYF